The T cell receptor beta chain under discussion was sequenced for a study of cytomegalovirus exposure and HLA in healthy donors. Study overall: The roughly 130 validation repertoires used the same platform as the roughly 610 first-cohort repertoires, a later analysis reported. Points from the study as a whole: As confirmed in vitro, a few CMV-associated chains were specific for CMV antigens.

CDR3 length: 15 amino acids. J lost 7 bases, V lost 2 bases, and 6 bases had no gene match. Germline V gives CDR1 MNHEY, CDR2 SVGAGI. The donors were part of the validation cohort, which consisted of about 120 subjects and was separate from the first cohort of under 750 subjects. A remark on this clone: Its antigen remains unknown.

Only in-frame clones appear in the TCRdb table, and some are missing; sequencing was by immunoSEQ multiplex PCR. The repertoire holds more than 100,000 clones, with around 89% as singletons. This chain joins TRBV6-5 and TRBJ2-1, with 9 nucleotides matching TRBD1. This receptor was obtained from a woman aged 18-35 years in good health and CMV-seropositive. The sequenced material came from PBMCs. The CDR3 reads CASSYRVQGANEQFF. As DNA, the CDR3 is TGTGCCAGCAGTTACCGGGTACAGGGGGCTAATGAGCAGTTCTTC.